This is a list of T cell receptor beta chains from one sample in a study of T-cell reconstitution after alpha-beta-depleted transplantation in children. From the PCR reads, TCRdb called clonotypes with MiXCR, one entry per CDR3 protein. The top ten hold about 6.4% of the sample, which has 220,000 or so distinct CDR3 sequences, 8.2% seen once. The material sequenced was PBMCs, mostly from graft donor cells, taken 180 days after TCRalphabeta/CD19-depleted stem cell transplant. The source is a male patient between 10 and 17 years old who had a stem cell transplant for acute lymphoblastic leukemia, so the T cells may come from the graft donor. The CDR3 runs from the conserved cysteine through the conserved F or W.

>TRBJ1-4|TRBV5-5
CASSFRDRKKLFF
>TRBJ1-1|TRBV27
CASSFGGAGAEAFF
>TRBJ2-5|TRBV9
CASTRGRGPEETQYF
>TRBJ1-5|TRBV4-2
CASSQETGGQPQHF
>TRBJ1-6|TRBV5-1
CASSPIRPGDNSPLHF
>TRBJ2-1|TRBV10-3
CAIMLGDRYNEQFF
>TRBJ2-2|TRBV20-1
CSARGTSGAGGTGELFF
>TRBJ2-7|TRBV28
CASNPGLPYEQYF
>TRBJ2-1|TRBV24-1
CATSRGGYEQFF
>TRBJ2-1|TRBV7-2
CASSSPTSGAGLNEQFF
>TRBJ2-1|TRBV24-1
CATSDPPGHKQFF
>TRBJ1-5|TRBV10-3
CAIRGEPNQPQHF
>TRBJ1-1|TRBV28
CASSLAAGLYYTEAFF
>TRBJ1-2|TRBV20-1
CSARDSHPRGAYGYTF
>TRBJ2-2|TRBV6-5
CASSYSGAPGTGELFF
>TRBJ1-2|TRBV5-1
CASSLAEGGPYGYTF
>TRBJ2-5|TRBV4-2
CASSQGTSEGTQYF
>TRBJ2-5|TRBV19
CASRKDLIEETQYF
>TRBJ2-7|TRBV29-1
CSVEENEQYF
>TRBJ1-1|TRBV4-3
CASSPGTGGEAFF
>TRBJ2-1|TRBV7-9
CASSPPPNRVRHNEQFF
>TRBJ1-6|TRBV9
CASSVEGRGDSPLHF
>TRBJ1-1|TRBV24-1
CATRGENTEAFF
>TRBJ2-7|TRBV18
CASSPRLTSGTGWQSF
>TRBJ2-7|TRBV28
CASRPGHADEQYF
>TRBJ2-7|TRBV11-1
CASSLATGMGTPFYGEYF
>TRBJ2-1|TRBV28
CASTPTLSSYNEQFF
>TRBJ2-7|TRBV6-5
CASSYPTVKGAIYEQYF
>TRBJ2-1|TRBV9
CASSVGTPSYNEQFF
>TRBJ1-5|TRBV5-1
CASSWGVDQPQHF
>TRBJ2-7|TRBV7-2
CASSLAGLAGSEQYF
>TRBJ2-4|TRBV5-1
CASSLEHLGQRHF
>TRBJ2-1|TRBV11-2
CASSLGAAGGRNEQFF
>TRBJ2-5|TRBV2
CASGIAGDYQETQYF
>TRBJ1-6|TRBV3-1
CASSQVPTGNSPLHF
>TRBJ2-2|TRBV24-1
CATSDTGENTGELFF
>TRBJ2-7|TRBV5-1
CASSFRDRGHEQYF
>TRBJ2-1|TRBV7-9
CASSFFQAGYNEQFF
>TRBJ1-6|TRBV27
CASSFQAWNSPLHF
>TRBJ2-5|TRBV28
CASSSRGQETQYF
>TRBJ2-1|TRBV5-1
CASSFRTSAISYNEQFF
>TRBJ1-2|TRBV7-6
CASSPQGNVGGYTF
>TRBJ2-5|TRBV2
CASSEGQGETQYF
>TRBJ2-5|TRBV7-3
CASSLTAGVQETQYF
>TRBJ2-1|TRBV5-1
CASTDRGNYNEQFF
>TRBJ2-5|TRBV12-3/TRBV12-4
CASRPDRRQETQYF
>TRBJ2-7|TRBV3-1
CASSQDVWQTYEQYF
>TRBJ2-3|TRBV3-1
CANSQTGTGDPDTQYF
>TRBJ2-7|TRBV7-9
CASSLVPWTGNNEQYF
>TRBJ1-2|TRBV21-1
CASSTHRGRYTF
>TRBJ2-1|TRBV6-1
CASSRTGGSHNEQFF
>TRBJ2-3|TRBV12-3/TRBV12-4
CASSLTGDTQYF
>TRBJ1-1|TRBV20-1
CSATGGGGTEAFF
>TRBJ1-1|TRBV12-3/TRBV12-4
CASTGRANTEAFF
>TRBJ1-2|TRBV6-5
CASSYYPGQGRYNYGYTF